This TCR beta chain was recovered during a study of T cells in Graves' hyperthyroidism and ophthalmopathy (dated by TCRdb to the late 2010s). With regard to the full study: Peripheral blood was collected at initial diagnosis, before any treatment. To identify distinguishing TCR V-J signatures, a discovery cohort of roughly 100 patients was used, comprising approximately 40 with Graves' ophthalmopathy and 57 with stable Graves' hyperthyroidism. Prospective prediction of ophthalmopathy was tested in an independent validation cohort of 18 to 20 hyperthyroidism patients and 17 patients who later progressed to ophthalmopathy. For training and testing, the 80 to 100 patients in the discovery cohort were randomly divided in a 7:3 ratio. In addition, the study compared T-cell repertoires in thyroid tissue and in blood from about 6 Graves' hyperthyroidism patients. After sampling, hyperthyroidism patients received methimazole starting at 30 mg daily, and ophthalmopathy patients received high-dose intravenous methylprednisolone. According to the paper, TCR Vbeta CDR3 sequencing was carried out on some 130 peripheral blood samples, which came from approximately 43 ophthalmopathy, 75 or so hyperthyroidism and some 17 progressor patients. Study-wide conclusions, independent of this receptor: No statistical method was used to fix the sample size in advance, and group allocation was not hidden from the investigators. Ophthalmopathy was separated from stable hyperthyroidism by a 13 V-J signature model, with over 85% sensitivity and 81% to 83% specificity obtained in cross-validation and 80%/75% obtained in testing. In validation, the model predicted progression to ophthalmopathy a median of about 6 months before onset, with over 60% sensitivity and about 72% specificity. Most expanded thyroid clonotypes (frequency above 0.001) were also found in blood, which suggests that blood repertoires may mirror thyroid immune responses.

In this sample, this clonotype turned up once. Its antigen specificity is not known. A much larger clone lies one base from this, so it may be a read error. TCR beta CDR3 regions were amplified from RNA transcripts. The TCR CDR3 was subjected to a first round of RT-PCR using the HTBI primer set and the Qiagen OneStep RT-PCR kit. Libraries were constructed in a second round of multiplex PCR, after which size selection and purification were carried out. Libraries were sequenced paired-end with 100 bp reads on an Illumina HiSeq2000. In the original analysis: SOAPnuke was used to process the raw data, throwing out any read that contained adapters or uncalled bases, had a mean Phred below 15, or lacked an exact constant-primer or identifier match. High-quality paired reads were merged using COPE v1.2.5, and each unique nucleotide sequence was defined as a clonotype. MiTCR v1.1 was used to align the clonotypes against IMGT TRBV, TRBD and TRBJ reference segments. Analysis was restricted to V-J combinations with a frequency above 0.0001, which covered about 99% of repertoires. A TCS score was defined as the ratio of F50 (clonal expansion) to E x V (chaos), with BLOSUM62-based TCRdist applied between CDR3 peptides within each V-J. Welch's t-statistics and random forest reduced roughly 500 V-J features to 10 to 15, which were used in a naive Bayes classifier (R e1071). TCRdb passed the public sequencing reads through fastp at Q25 and MiXCR, retaining productive beta sequences. Every CDR3 protein is listed once, alongside the most common genes and DNA of its rows. In this record, the V and J calls reflect TCRdb's handling and not the investigators' own analysis. The sample table lists roughly 550,000 distinct CDR3 sequences, more than 15% of them with a count of one. The ten largest account for 25% to 30% of the sample.

Including cysteine and phenylalanine, the CDR3 has 15 amino acids. Of all the DNA, just the CDR3 is kept, 45 bases in frame from base 1. The V end loses 4 bases and the J end loses 2 bases, and a stretch of 15 bases separates them. Looking up the germline V gene yields CDR1 MDHEN and CDR2 SYDVKM. Ophthalmopathy patients had moderately to severely active disease, Clinical Activity Score of at least 3, NOSPECS grade of at least 4, and duration under 3 months. The study excluded patients with uncontrolled infections, other autoimmune diseases, pregnancy or lactation. Clinical symptoms, serum thyroxine and TRAb, thyroid ultrasound, and orbital computed tomography formed the basis for the diagnoses. Ficoll-Paque density gradient centrifugation was used to isolate PBMCs from around 10 ml of fresh peripheral blood. Total RNA was extracted using Trizol reagent, and RNA quality was assessed on an Agilent 2100 Bioanalyzer.

The sample comprised blood. This clonotype was sampled from a woman in her 30s with Graves' ophthalmopathy. The chain is made from TRBV28 and TRBJ2-7; no confident D gene assignment can be made. This receptor carries the CDR3 CASSYSPPDTYEQYF. The DNA sequence follows: TGTGCCAGCAGTTACTCGCCTCCCGATACCTACGAGCAGTACTTC.